This T cell receptor (beta chain) was recorded in a study of blood T cells in healthy people across ages. A minimum of 7 million PBMCs was isolated per sample. Alongside a J-beta primer mix, a sample-barcoded 5' primer served in a second PCR lasting roughly 7 to 12 cycles. The template-switch adaptor was a 5' adaptor with 12 random nucleotides. It tagged each cDNA molecule. Per-sample output comprised a minimum of 2.5 million paired-end reads containing CDR3. MiXCR was run by TCRdb on the 5' RACE reads, yielding one entry per CDR3 protein. The table shows 1.5 million to 1.9 million distinct CDR3 sequences, with around 40% occurring only once. Per germline, CDR1 LGHDT and CDR2 YNNKEL (reference sequence). The length of the CDR3 is 14 residues. Deletions cut 0 bases from V and 1 base from J, with 6 bases between.

The rearrangement joins TRBV3-1 to TRBJ1-1; tentative D call: TRBD1 (5 bases). Sequencing was done on a sample of blood. This sequence was found in a woman between 18 and 29 years old in good health. The DNA of the CDR3 is TGTGCCAGCAGCCAAGATGGGGCGAACACTGAAGCTTTCTTT. Protein: CASSQDGANTEAFF.